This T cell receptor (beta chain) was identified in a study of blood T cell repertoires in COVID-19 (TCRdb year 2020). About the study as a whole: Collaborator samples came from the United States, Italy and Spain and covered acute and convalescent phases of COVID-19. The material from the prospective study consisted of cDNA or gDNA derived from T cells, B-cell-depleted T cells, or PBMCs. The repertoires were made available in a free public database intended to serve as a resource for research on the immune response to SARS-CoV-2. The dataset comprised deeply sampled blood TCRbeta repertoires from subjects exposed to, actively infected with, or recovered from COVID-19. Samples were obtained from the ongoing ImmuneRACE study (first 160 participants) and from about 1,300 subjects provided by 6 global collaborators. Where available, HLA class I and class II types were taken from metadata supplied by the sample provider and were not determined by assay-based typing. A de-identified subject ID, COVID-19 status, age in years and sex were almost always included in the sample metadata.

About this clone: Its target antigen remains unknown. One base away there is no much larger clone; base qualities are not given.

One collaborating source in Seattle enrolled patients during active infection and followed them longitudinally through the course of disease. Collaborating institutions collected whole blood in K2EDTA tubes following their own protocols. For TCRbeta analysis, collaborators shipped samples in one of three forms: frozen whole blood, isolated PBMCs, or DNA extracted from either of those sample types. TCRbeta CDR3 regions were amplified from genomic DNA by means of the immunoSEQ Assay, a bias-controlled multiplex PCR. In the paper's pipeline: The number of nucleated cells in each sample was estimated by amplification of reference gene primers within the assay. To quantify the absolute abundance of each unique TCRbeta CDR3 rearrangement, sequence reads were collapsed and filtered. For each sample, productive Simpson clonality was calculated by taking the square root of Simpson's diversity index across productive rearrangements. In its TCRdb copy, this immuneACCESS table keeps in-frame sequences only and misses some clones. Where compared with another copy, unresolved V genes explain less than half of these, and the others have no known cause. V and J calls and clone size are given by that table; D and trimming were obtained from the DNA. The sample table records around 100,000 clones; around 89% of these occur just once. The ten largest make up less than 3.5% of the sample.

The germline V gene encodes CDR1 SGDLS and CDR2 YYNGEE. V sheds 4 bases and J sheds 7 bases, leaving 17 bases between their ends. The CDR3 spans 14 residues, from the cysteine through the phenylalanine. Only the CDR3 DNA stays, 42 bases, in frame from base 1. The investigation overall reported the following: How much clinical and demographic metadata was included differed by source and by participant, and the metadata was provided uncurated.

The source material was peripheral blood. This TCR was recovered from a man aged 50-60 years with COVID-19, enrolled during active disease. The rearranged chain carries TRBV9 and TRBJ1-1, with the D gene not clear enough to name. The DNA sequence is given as TGTGCCAGCAGCACTGCTCACGTGGTTGATGAAGCTTTCTTT. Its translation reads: CASSTAHVVDEAFF. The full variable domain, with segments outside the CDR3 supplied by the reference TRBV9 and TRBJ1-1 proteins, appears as DSGVTQTPKHLITATGQRVTLRCSPRSGDLSVYWYQQSLDQGLQFLIQYYNGEERAKGNILERFSAQQFPDLHSELNLSSLELGDSALYFCASSTAHVVDEAFFGQGTRLTVV.